This T cell receptor (beta chain) is drawn from a study of blood T cell repertoires in COVID-19. How the authors handled the data: The assay estimated nucleated cells by amplifying reference gene primers. Sequencing was performed with immunoSEQ multiplex PCR; in TCRdb, only in-frame clones are kept and a portion is missing. V and J calls and clone size are as listed in that table; D and trimming were resolved from the DNA. The repertoire consists of some 70,000 clones, with approximately 79% occurring once and the leading ten covering around 10%. Germline trimming cut 4 bases from V and 2 bases from J; bases unmatched to any gene: 3. Germline values: CDR1 SGHRS, CDR2 YFSETQ. CDR3 length equals 14 residues.

The sequenced sample was peripheral blood. The gene calls are TRBV5-1 and TRBJ1-1; 9 bases are a match to TRBD1. This sequence originates from a woman between 45 and 60 years old with acute or convalescent COVID-19. CDR3 loop: CASSRTGDNTEAFF. The CDR3 DNA sequence: TGCGCCAGCAGCCGGACAGGGGACAACACTGAAGCTTTCTTT. Supplemented by reference TRBV5-1 and TRBJ1-1, the full variable domain reads KAGVTQTPRYLIKTRGQQVTLSCSPISGHRSVSWYQQTPGQGLQFLFEYFSETQRNKGNFPGRFSGRQFSNSRSEMNVSTLELGDSALYLCASSRTGDNTEAFFGQGTRLTVV.